These 11 T cell receptor beta chains were sequenced from one sample in a study of PD-1 blockade in classical Hodgkin lymphoma. Stated time point: cycle 4 day 1 (C4D1), after 5 to 7 weeks of nivolumab. Autologous stem cell transplantation was followed by relapse in every patient, and brentuximab vedotin exposure varied. Clones were read by immunoSEQ multiplex PCR, and TCRdb kept only the in-frame ones, dropping some. The table records more than 75,000 clones, approximately 94% of them present only once. The material was peripheral blood mononuclear cells (PBMCs), obtained before the fourth cycle of nivolumab. The receptors derive from a human donor with classical Hodgkin lymphoma.

The J gene is TRBJ2-7, the V gene TRBV5-4; possibly TRBD1 for D (5 bases). Germline V gene sequence: CDR1 SGHNT, CDR2 YYREEE (reference sequence). The V end was cut by 0 bases, the J end by 3 bases, with 10 bases between. The CDR3 spans 14 residues. The CDR3 sequence: CASSLDPRDYEQYF. CDR3 DNA sequence: TGTGCCAGCAGCTTGGATCCCAGGGACTACGAGCAGTACTTC.

The genes are TRBV27 and TRBJ2-7, with TRBD1 matching 9 bases. Germline CDR1 and CDR2: MNHEY and SMNVEV (reference sequence). This CDR3 has 15 amino acids. Trimming cost V 6 bases and J 4 bases; bases outside gene matches: 10. DNA of the CDR3: TGTGCCAGCAGACCCGACAGGGGGGTTGTTTACGAGCAGTACTTC. Protein product: CASRPDRGVVYEQYF.

The genes are TRBV5-1 and TRBJ2-7; no definite D call. CDR1 is SGHRS and CDR2 is YFSETQ in the germline V gene. CDR3 size: 13 residues. V gave up 0 bases and J gave up 3 bases, with 7 bases separating them. CDR3 sequence reads: CASSLAAGYEQYF. In nucleotides, the CDR3 is TGCGCCAGCAGCTTGGCAGCAGGCTACGAGCAGTACTTC. The whole variable domain, filled in from reference TRBV5-1 and TRBJ2-7, reads KAGVTQTPRYLIKTRGQQVTLSCSPISGHRSVSWYQQTPGQGLQFLFEYFSETQRNKGNFPGRFSGRQFSNSRSEMNVSTLELGDSALYLCASSLAAGYEQYFGPGTRLTVT.

The J gene is TRBJ2-7, the V gene TRBV12-2; TRBD2, the D gene given by the table, was not confirmed from the DNA. TRBV12-2 constitutes a pseudogene. The CDR3 extends over 17 amino acids. CDR3 coding DNA: TGTGCAAGTCGCTTTCGGACTAGCGGGACTCCAACGTACGAGCAGTACTTC. It is translated as CASRFRTSGTPTYEQYF.

V and J are TRBV28 and TRBJ2-2; D is possibly TRBD1 (6 bases). V lost 7 bases, J lost 6 bases, and 24 bases lay in between. The V gene's germline CDR1 is MDHEN and CDR2 SYDVKM. The CDR3 runs to 17 residues. CDR3 amino acids: CASKTARGLQGAGELFF. The CDR3 DNA is TGTGCCAGCAAGACTGCCAGGGGTCTACAGGGTGCCGGGGAGCTGTTTTTT.

The chain combines TRBV11-3 with TRBJ2-1, with a possible D match to TRBD1 (6 bases). Trimming pared 1 base from V and 9 bases from J, leaving 22 bases between. This CDR3 has 17 residues. Germline-derived CDR1 and CDR2 are SGHNT and YENEEA. CDR3 sequence: CASSLARGSVVSGEQFF. The CDR3 nucleotides read TGTGCCAGCAGCTTAGCCAGGGGAAGTGTCGTGAGTGGTGAGCAGTTCTTC.

The V and J genes are TRBV15 and TRBJ1-5, with 9 positions matching TRBD1. Germline V lookup: CDR1 LNHNV, CDR2 YYDKDF (reference sequence). The CDR3 is made up of 15 amino acids. J lost 6 bases, V lost 3 bases, and 6 bases had no gene match. CDR3 loop: CATSSTGQGVQPQHF. CDR3 in DNA: TGTGCCACCAGCAGTACGGGACAGGGAGTTCAGCCCCAGCATTTT.

The chain employs TRBV7-9 and TRBJ1-2; no clear D gene. The CDR3 has 11 residues. CDR1 is SEHNR, CDR2 FQNEAQ, per germline (reference sequence). V was clipped by 5 bases and J by 7 bases, with 8 bases between them. CDR3 DNA: TGTGCCAGCAGCCAGGATTCTGGCTACACCTTC. Translating it yields CASSQDSGYTF.

The V gene is TRBV10-1, the J gene TRBJ2-7; 14 positions match TRBD2. The CDR3 sequence is 20 residues long. CDR1 and CDR2 from the germline V gene are WNHNN and SYGVQD (reference sequence). Trimming removed 5 bases from V and 2 bases from J; junction bases left unmatched: 17. This CDR3 is CASSHCLSGLAGESTYEQYF. The CDR3 bases are TGCGCCAGCAGTCATTGTCTCTCGGGACTAGCGGGAGAGAGTACCTACGAGCAGTACTTC.

The chain has TRBV28 and TRBJ1-2, with a possible D match to TRBD1 (5 bases). Trimming removed 6 bases at V and 2 bases at J, with 13 bases between. Germline CDR1 MDHEN, CDR2 SYDVKM. This CDR3 spans 14 amino acids. CDR3 sequence (DNA): TGTGCCAGCAGCCGTTTCCAGGGCAACTATGGCTACACCTTC. It codes for CASSRFQGNYGYTF.

The gene calls are TRBV13 and TRBJ2-2; a weak D match, TRBD1 (6 bases). This CDR3 is built from 14 residues. Germline assignment: CDR1 PRHDT and CDR2 FYEKMQ (reference sequence). V lost 3 bases and J 8 bases, leaving 13 bases between the germline ends. The CDR3 is CASSLGPGTGELFF. Here the CDR3 DNA reads TGTGCCAGCAGCTTGGGGCCCGGGACAGGGGAGCTGTTTTTT.